This record looks at one TCR beta chain sequence and its context. Its specificity is unknown. Method: immunoSEQ multiplex PCR; TCRdb's copy keeps in-frame clones and lacks some. The data show about 300,000 clones, approximately 76% seen once. This entry belongs to a study of cytotoxic CD8 clonotypes in ibrutinib-treated CLL. Whole-study results and caveats: Public clonotypes, found uncommonly, either contracted or stayed stable on treatment.

PBMCs that had been cryopreserved were the source of roughly 2 micrograms of genomic DNA for TCR beta libraries. The CDR3 is 13 residues long. Per germline, CDR1 SEHNR and CDR2 FQNEAQ (reference sequence). V lost 6 bases and J lost 3; bases outside the gene matches: 4. This rearrangement joins TRBV7-9 to TRBJ1-2; 7 nucleotides match TRBD1. The source was PBMCs, collected at disease progression, from a patient treated with ibrutinib. The clonotype was recovered from a human donor with chronic lymphocytic leukemia. In nucleotides, the CDR3 is TGTGCCAGCAGATCAGGGGGTGACTATGGCTACACCTTC. Translation gives CASRSGGDYGYTF. The whole variable domain, remainder taken from reference TRBV7-9 and TRBJ1-2, is DTGVSQNPRHKITKRGQNVTFRCDPISEHNRLYWYRQTLGQGPEFLTYFQNEAQLEKSRLLSDRFSAERPKGSFSTLEIQRTEQGDSAMYLCASRSGGDYGYTFGSGTRLTVV.